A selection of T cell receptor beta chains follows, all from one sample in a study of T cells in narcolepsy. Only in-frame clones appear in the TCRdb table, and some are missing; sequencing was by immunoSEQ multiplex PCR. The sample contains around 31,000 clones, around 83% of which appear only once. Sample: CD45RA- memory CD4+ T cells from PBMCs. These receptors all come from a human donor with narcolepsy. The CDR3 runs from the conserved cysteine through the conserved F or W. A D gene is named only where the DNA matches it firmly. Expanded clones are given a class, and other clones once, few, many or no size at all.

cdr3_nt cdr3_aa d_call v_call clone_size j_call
TGTGCCAGCAGCTTGGGGGCCGGGACAGGGATTGGAAACACCATATATTTT CASSLGAGTGIGNTIYF TRBD1 TRBV5-5 NA TRBJ1-3
TGTGCCAGTAGTATCGGCAGCCCTAACTATGGCTACACCTTC CASSIGSPNYGYTF NA TRBV19 NA TRBJ1-2
TGTGCCAGCAGCTTTCATCCACTAGCGGGGGGGCCGGATGAGCAGTACTTC CASSFHPLAGGPDEQYF TRBD2 TRBV7-2 NA TRBJ2-5
TGTGCCAGCAGAAAAGGACAGGGCAACTATGGCTACACCTTC CASRKGQGNYGYTF TRBD1 TRBV6-1 once TRBJ1-2
TGTGCCTGGAGTGTGGCCGAGCGCCTCTACGAGCAGTACTTC CAWSVAERLYEQYF NA TRBV30 few TRBJ2-7
TGTGCCAGTAGTATGTCCCCAGGAACTGATAATTCACCCCTCCACTTT CASSMSPGTDNSPLHF NA TRBV19 NA TRBJ1-6
TGTGCCAGCAGTTCCCGAGGGGGCTGGGGGAACACTGAAGCTTTCTTT CASSSRGGWGNTEAFF TRBD1 TRBV6-5 NA TRBJ1-1
TGTGCCATCAGTGAATTGGGGAAGGAGACCCAGTACTTC CAISELGKETQYF NA TRBV10-3 NA TRBJ2-5
TGTGCCAGCAGTTATCATGGGGGTACGTACAATGAGCAGTTCTTC CASSYHGGTYNEQFF NA TRBV6-6 NA TRBJ2-1
TGTGCCAGCAGCATTCACGGGGGTCCCCATCGCAATGAGCAGTTCTTC CASSIHGGPHRNEQFF NA TRBV14 NA TRBJ2-1
TGTGCCAGCAGTGACAGGACAGGGATAAAGACCCAGTACTTC CASSDRTGIKTQYF TRBD1 TRBV28 NA TRBJ2-5
TGTGCCAGCAGCTTAGACCGGGAATCGACGCAGTATTTT CASSLDRESTQYF NA TRBV11-3 NA TRBJ2-3
TGCGCCAGCAGCCTCTCGGAAGGGTTCGCCGGGGAGCTGTTTTTT CASSLSEGFAGELFF NA TRBV4-3 NA TRBJ2-2
TGTGCCAGCAGCTTAGGACAGGGGGGAAACAATGAGCAGTTCTTC CASSLGQGGNNEQFF TRBD1 TRBV7-3 NA TRBJ2-1
TGTGCCAGTAGTATAGCGGGACAGGGACCTTCGGCGGATCTGTTTTTT CASSIAGQGPSADLFF TRBD1 TRBV19 NA TRBJ1-4
TGTGCCAGCAGCTTAGTGGGCAGGGGGGACACCATATATTTT CASSLVGRGDTIYF TRBD1 TRBV7-8 few TRBJ1-3
TGTGCCAGCTCACCAGGCTCTGGGAGAACCTACGAGCAGTACTTC CASSPGSGRTYEQYF NA TRBV18 NA TRBJ2-7
TGTGCCAGCAGTAGAGGGGGGACATCCTATGGCTACACCTTC CASSRGGTSYGYTF NA TRBV7-2 few TRBJ1-2
TGTGCCAGCAGCGACCCGTCGTCTGGGGCCAACGTCCTGACTTTC CASSDPSSGANVLTF NA TRBV7-3 NA TRBJ2-6
TGTGCCAGCAGTTCCTCCAGGCGCTACACCTTC CASSSSRRYTF NA TRBV6-1 once TRBJ1-2
TGTGCCAGCAGCTTCTCGATAGGTTCGCGGGCATATGGCTACACCTTC CASSFSIGSRAYGYTF NA TRBV5-8 NA TRBJ1-2
TGTGCCAGCAGATTGACAGGGAACACCGGGGAGCTGTTTTTT CASRLTGNTGELFF NA TRBV2 NA TRBJ2-2
TGTGCCAGCAGCCCCTCCGACACAAATCAGCCCCAGCATTTT CASSPSDTNQPQHF NA TRBV6-6 medium-sized TRBJ1-5
TGTGCCAGCAGCTCCCAGACGACAGGGCCGGTTTCACCCCTCCACTTT CASSSQTTGPVSPLHF TRBD1 TRBV5-4 NA TRBJ1-6
TGTGCCAGCAGTTTTGGGACAGGCTATGGCACAGATACGCAGTATTTT CASSFGTGYGTDTQYF TRBD1 TRBV27 NA TRBJ2-3
TGTGCCATCAGTGAGTTCAGCGGGGGGTCCCAAGAGACCCAGTACTTC CAISEFSGGSQETQYF TRBD2 TRBV10-3 once TRBJ2-5